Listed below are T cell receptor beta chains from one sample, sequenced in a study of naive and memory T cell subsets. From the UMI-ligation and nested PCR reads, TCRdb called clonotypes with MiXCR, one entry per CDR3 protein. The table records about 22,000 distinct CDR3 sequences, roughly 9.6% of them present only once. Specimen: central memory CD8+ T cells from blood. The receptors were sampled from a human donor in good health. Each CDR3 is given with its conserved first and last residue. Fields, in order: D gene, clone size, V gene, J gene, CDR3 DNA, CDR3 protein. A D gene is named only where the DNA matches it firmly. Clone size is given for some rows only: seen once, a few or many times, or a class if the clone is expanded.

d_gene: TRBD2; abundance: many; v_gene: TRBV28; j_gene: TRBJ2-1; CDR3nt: TGTGCCAGCTCCATGACGGGACTAGCGGGAGTCTCCTACAATGAGCAGTTCTTC; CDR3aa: CASSMTGLAGVSYNEQFF
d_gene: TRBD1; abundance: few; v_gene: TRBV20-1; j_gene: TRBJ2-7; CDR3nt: TGCAGTGCTAGTGCAGACAGGGGATTCTACGAGCAGTACTTC; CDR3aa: CSASADRGFYEQYF
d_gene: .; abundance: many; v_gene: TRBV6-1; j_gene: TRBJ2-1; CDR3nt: TGTGCCAGCAATGTTGAGGGTTACAATGAGCAGTTCTTC; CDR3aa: CASNVEGYNEQFF
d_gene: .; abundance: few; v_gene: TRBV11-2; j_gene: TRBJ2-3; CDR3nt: TGTGCCAGCAGCTTTACGCAGGGTGATTTCAGCACAGATACGCAGTATTTT; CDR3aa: CASSFTQGDFSTDTQYF
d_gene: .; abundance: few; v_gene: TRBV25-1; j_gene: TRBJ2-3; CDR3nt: TGTGCCAGCACCGATCGGACGCGCATAGGGCAGTATTTT; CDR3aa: CASTDRTRIGQYF
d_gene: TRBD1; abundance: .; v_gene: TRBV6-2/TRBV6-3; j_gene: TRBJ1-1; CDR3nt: TGTGCCAGCAGTAAGACAGGGGAAGCTTTCTTT; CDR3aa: CASSKTGEAFF
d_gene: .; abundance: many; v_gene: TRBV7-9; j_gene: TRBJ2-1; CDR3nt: TGTGCCAGCAGCTTGACCTTTTCACGGGAGCAGTTCTTC; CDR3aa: CASSLTFSREQFF
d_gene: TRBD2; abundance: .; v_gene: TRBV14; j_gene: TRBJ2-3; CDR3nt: TGTGCCAGCAGCCCATACCCTAGCGGGGGCACAGATACGCAGTATTTT; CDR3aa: CASSPYPSGGTDTQYF
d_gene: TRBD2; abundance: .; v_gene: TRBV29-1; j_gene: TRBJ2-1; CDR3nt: TGCAGCGTTGATAGCGGGACGGTTTCTAATGAGCAGTTCTTC; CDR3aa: CSVDSGTVSNEQFF
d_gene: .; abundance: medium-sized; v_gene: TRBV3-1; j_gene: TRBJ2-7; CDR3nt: TGTGCCAGCAGCCCAACGGACAGCCCCTACGAGCAGTACTTC; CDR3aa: CASSPTDSPYEQYF
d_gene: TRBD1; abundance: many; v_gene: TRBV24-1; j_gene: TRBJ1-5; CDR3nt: TGTGCCACCATTGGGACAGCCTCTTATAGCAATCAGCCCCAGCATTTT; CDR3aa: CATIGTASYSNQPQHF
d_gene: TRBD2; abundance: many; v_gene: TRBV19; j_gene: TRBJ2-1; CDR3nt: TGTGCCAGTAGTCCGGGACTAGCGGGAGGTTCCGAGCAGTTCTTC; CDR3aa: CASSPGLAGGSEQFF
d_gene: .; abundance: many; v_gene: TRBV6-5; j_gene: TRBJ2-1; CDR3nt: TGTGCCAGCAGTTACTCGATCGGGGCCTTGAGGGAGCATCATGAGCAGTTCTTC; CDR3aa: CASSYSIGALREHHEQFF
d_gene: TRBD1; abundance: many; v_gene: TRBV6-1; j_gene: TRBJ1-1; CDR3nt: TGTGCCAGCGGGACAGACCGGGGGATAATGAACACTGAAGCTTTCTTT; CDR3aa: CASGTDRGIMNTEAFF
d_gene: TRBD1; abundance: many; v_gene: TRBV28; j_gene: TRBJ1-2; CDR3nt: TGTGCCAGCAGTCGGACAGGGGATATACCCCTCTATGGCTACACCTTC; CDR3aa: CASSRTGDIPLYGYTF